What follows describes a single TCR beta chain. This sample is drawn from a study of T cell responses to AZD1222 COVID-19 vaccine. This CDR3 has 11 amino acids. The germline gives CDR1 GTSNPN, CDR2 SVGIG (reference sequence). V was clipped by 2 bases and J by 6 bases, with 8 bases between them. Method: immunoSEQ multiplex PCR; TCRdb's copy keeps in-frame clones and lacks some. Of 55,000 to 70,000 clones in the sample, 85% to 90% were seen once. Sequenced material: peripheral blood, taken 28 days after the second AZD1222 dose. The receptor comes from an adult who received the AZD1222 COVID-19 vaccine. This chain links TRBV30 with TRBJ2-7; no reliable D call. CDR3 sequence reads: CAWSPGPEQYF. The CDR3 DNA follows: TGTGCCTGGAGTCCAGGCCCCGAGCAGTACTTC. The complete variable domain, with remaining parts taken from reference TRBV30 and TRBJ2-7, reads SQTIHQWPATLVQPVGSPLSLECTVEGTSNPNLYWYRQAAGRGLQLLFYSVGIGQISSEVPQNLSASRPQDRQFILSSKKLLLSDSGFYLCAWSPGPEQYFGPGTRLTVT.